The next 22 T cell receptor beta chains were all read from a single sample in a study of Ad26.COV2.S vaccination and SARS-CoV-2 variants (dated by TCRdb to the early 2020s). In light of the paper, this sample's treatment or condition label describes: 15 to 20 received Ad26.COV2.S at low or high dose, single or two shots; about 5 received placebo; per-sample allocation not given. For vaccine and placebo recipients, the sequenced repertoires came from samples collected on day 63 after the first injection. Library preparation was by the immunoSEQ multiplex PCR assay. Not all clones reach the TCRdb copy of this immuneACCESS table, which keeps in-frame sequences only. Checked studies attribute under half of the gap to unresolved V genes and leave the rest unexplained. In this sample the table shows 350,000 to 400,000 clones, more than 85% of which occur a single time. 3.5% of the sample goes to the ten largest clones.

The sample in question was peripheral blood, obtained in a trial of Ad26.COV2.S vaccine versus placebo. These receptor sequences come from a person between 18 and 65 years old who received the Ad26.COV2.S COVID-19 vaccine or a placebo.

This clone was seen a few times. The chain links TRBV19 to TRBJ1-1; D gene ambiguous. This CDR3 contains 15 residues. V lost 4 bases and J lost 2, with 14 bases in between. The germline V gene has CDR1 LNHDA and CDR2 SQIVND (reference sequence). Here the CDR3 DNA reads TGTGCCAGTAGTACCCTCCCGGGGTCTAACACTGAAGCTTTCTTT. Its protein is CASSTLPGSNTEAFF.

The chain has TRBV6-5 and TRBJ1-2; D gene uncertain. This CDR3 spans 13 amino acids. Trimming stripped 9 bases from V and 2 bases from J, with 13 bases between. Germline lookup yields CDR1 MNHEY and CDR2 SVGAGI. The CDR3 region is CASKSLDNYGYTF. CDR3 nucleotides: TGTGCCAGTAAATCCCTAGACAACTATGGCTACACCTTC.

V and J are TRBV27 and TRBJ1-1; a possible D gene is TRBD1 (6 bases). There are 14 residues in the CDR3. Germline V gives CDR1 MNHEY, CDR2 SMNVEV (reference sequence). The V gene lost 7 bases and the J gene lost 5 bases, with 17 bases spanning the gap. CDR3 region: CASTELGGGTEAFF. The CDR3 bases are TGTGCCAGCACCGAACTGGGGGGCGGGACTGAAGCTTTCTTT.

The chain links TRBV5-1 to TRBJ1-3; the D gene is possibly TRBD1 (5 bases). The germline V gene has CDR1 SGHRS and CDR2 YFSETQ. Trimming cost V 4 bases and J 8 bases, with 16 bases left between them. The CDR3 runs to 14 residues. The CDR3 protein is CASSGTGREHTIYF. The CDR3 nucleotides read TGCGCCAGCAGCGGAACAGGAAGGGAGCACACCATATATTTT. Filled out from reference TRBV5-1 and TRBJ1-3, the complete variable domain reads KAGVTQTPRYLIKTRGQQVTLSCSPISGHRSVSWYQQTPGQGLQFLFEYFSETQRNKGNFPGRFSGRQFSNSRSEMNVSTLELGDSALYLCASSGTGREHTIYFGEGSWLTVV.

V usage is TRBV4-1 and J usage is TRBJ1-3; 10 positions match TRBD1. Germline lookup yields CDR1 MGHRA and CDR2 YSYEKL. CDR3 length: 17 amino acids. V was clipped by 1 base and J by 0 bases; unmatched bases: 3. The CDR3: CASSQGGQGGSGNTIYF. The DNA of the CDR3 is TGCGCCAGCAGCCAAGGCGGACAGGGGGGCTCTGGAAACACCATATATTTT.

This clone was seen just once. This rearrangement joins TRBV2 to TRBJ1-4; no definite D call. The CDR3 totals 14 residues. Germline CDR1 and CDR2: SNHLY and FYNNEI. With 4 bases removed from V and 3 bases from J, the gap between germline ends came to 9 bases. The CDR3 nucleotides read TGTGCCAGCAGTGTTGGGAGTGCTAATGAAAAACTGTTTTTT. Translation gives CASSVGSANEKLFF.

The chain combines TRBV6-6 with TRBJ1-2, with D uncertain. V was cut by 1 base and J by 8 bases, with 14 bases left in between. Germline CDR1 reads MNHNY; CDR2 reads SVGAGI (reference sequence). The CDR3 has 14 amino acids. The CDR3 region is CASSYYGEDGGYTF. CDR3 coding DNA: TGTGCCAGCAGTTACTACGGGGAGGATGGGGGCTACACCTTC.

The chain couples TRBV9 to TRBJ1-4, with TRBD1 matching 7 bases. This CDR3 has 15 residues. The junction had 7 bases not matched to a gene; V was cut back by 4 bases and J by 4 bases. Per germline, CDR1 SGDLS and CDR2 YYNGEE. CDR3 protein: CASSSRDRYNEKLFF. CDR3 in DNA: TGTGCCAGCAGCTCCCGGGACAGATATAATGAAAAACTGTTTTTT. Full variable domain (outside the CDR3, taken from reference TRBV9 and TRBJ1-4): DSGVTQTPKHLITATGQRVTLRCSPRSGDLSVYWYQQSLDQGLQFLIQYYNGEERAKGNILERFSAQQFPDLHSELNLSSLELGDSALYFCASSSRDRYNEKLFFGSGTQLSVL.

This clone has just a few counts. This rearrangement joins TRBV10-3 to TRBJ1-1, with 9 positions matching TRBD1. The junction had 3 bases not matched to a gene; V was cut back by 6 bases and J by 1 base. The CDR3 is made up of 14 amino acids. Germline V CDR1 and CDR2: ENHRY, SYGVKD. The CDR3 region is CAIRDRGENTEAFF. The CDR3 coding sequence is TGTGCCATCAGGGACAGGGGAGAGAACACTGAAGCTTTCTTT.

The chain is built from TRBV5-1 and TRBJ2-1; 8 nucleotides align to TRBD1. With V trimmed by 4 bases and J by 5 bases, 5 bases remained unmatched. CDR1 and CDR2 (germline): SGHRS, YFSETQ. The CDR3 consists of 14 residues. CDR3 bases: TGCGCCAGCAGCCCGTCGACAGGGGACAATGAGCAGTTCTTC. This codes for CASSPSTGDNEQFF.

V gene TRBV27 combines with J gene TRBJ1-1, with D possibly being TRBD1 (5 bases). There are 13 residues in the CDR3. Germline CDR1 MNHEY, CDR2 SMNVEV (reference sequence). Deletions cut 7 bases from V and 8 bases from J, with 17 bases between. The CDR3 reads CASNTNRQSEAFF. The CDR3 bases are TGTGCCAGCAATACCAATCGACAGAGCGAAGCTTTCTTT.

This rearrangement joins TRBV13 to TRBJ1-2; D is unresolved. The germline CDR1 and CDR2 sequences are PRHDT and FYEKMQ (reference sequence). The CDR3 has 12 amino acids. V was clipped by 2 bases and J by 4 bases, with 5 bases between them. The CDR3 here is CASSLTAYGYTF. The CDR3 nucleotides read TGTGCCAGCAGCTTAACAGCCTATGGCTACACCTTC.

This chain uses TRBV7-2 with TRBJ1-5; 7 nucleotides match TRBD1. The CDR3 has 13 residues. V shed 1 base, J shed 7 bases, and the junction held 1 base outside the gene matches. From germline, CDR1 is SGHTA and CDR2 FQGNSA. For the CDR3, the DNA is TGTGCCAGCAGCTTAGACAGGGGCCAGCCCCAGCATTTT. Residues: CASSLDRGQPQHF.

The gene calls are TRBV27 and TRBJ2-1; no firm D call. Trimming pared 3 bases from V and 4 bases from J, leaving 7 bases between. Germline CDR1 reads MNHEY; CDR2 reads SMNVEV (reference sequence). CDR3 length equals 13 residues. CDR3 residues: CASSFRAYNEQFF. The CDR3 DNA reads as TGTGCCAGCAGTTTTAGGGCTTACAATGAGCAGTTCTTC.

This chain links TRBV27 with TRBJ2-7; D may be TRBD1 or TRBD2 (5 bases each). Germline V gene lookup returns CDR1 MNHEY and CDR2 SMNVEV (reference sequence). V was trimmed by 2 bases and J by 2 bases, leaving 13 bases between them. The CDR3 totals 15 residues. CDR3 protein: CASSLKDTSPYEQYF. The CDR3 bases are TGTGCCAGCAGTTTAAAGGACACTAGTCCCTACGAGCAGTACTTC.

The chain recombines TRBV5-6 with TRBJ1-2; D may be TRBD1 (5 bases). With 0 bases removed from V and 8 bases from J, the gap between germline ends came to 20 bases. The CDR3 is 16 residues long. Germline V gene data show CDR1 as SGHDT and CDR2 as YYEEEE. CDR3 bases: TGTGCCAGCAGCTTGGGGGGGATGGCCAAAGCCCTCGGCTACACCTTC. This codes for CASSLGGMAKALGYTF.

This clone was found once. V and J are TRBV7-8 and TRBJ2-2; 9 nucleotides match TRBD2. CDR3 length: 18 residues. With 2 bases clipped from V and 0 bases from J, the junction kept 7 bases outside the gene matches. Germline-derived CDR1 and CDR2 are SGHVS and FQNEAQ. In DNA form, the CDR3 reads TGTGCCAGCAGCTTATTTGGCTCTAGCGGGACGAACACCGGGGAGCTGTTTTTT. It translates to CASSLFGSSGTNTGELFF.

The chain carries TRBV19 and TRBJ1-1; D unresolved. Germline V lookup: CDR1 LNHDA, CDR2 SQIVND (reference sequence). The V end lost 5 bases, the J end lost 6 bases, and 16 bases lay between the germline ends. The CDR3 covers 14 residues. Here the CDR3 reads CASSDQVIVSEAFF. In nucleotides, the CDR3 is TGTGCCAGTAGTGATCAGGTGATAGTTTCTGAAGCTTTCTTT.

The V gene is TRBV24-1, the J gene TRBJ2-2; TRBD2 might be the D (5 bases). CDR3 length equals 14 residues. Germline V gene lookup returns CDR1 KGHDR and CDR2 SFDVKD. Trimming cost V 3 bases and J 7 bases, with 11 bases left between them. CDR3 loop: CATSDRTWGGELFF. CDR3 DNA: TGTGCCACCAGTGATCGGACTTGGGGCGGGGAGCTGTTTTTT.

This chain uses TRBV7-2 with TRBJ1-2; D is unresolved. Germline loops: CDR1 SGHTA, CDR2 FQGNSA. The length of the CDR3 is 17 residues. Trimming removed 6 bases at V and 4 bases at J, with 24 bases between. CDR3 protein: CASSASGATVIVYGYTF. The CDR3 bases are TGTGCCAGCAGTGCATCGGGCGCGACGGTGATTGTCTATGGCTACACCTTC.

On this clone: Other DNA sequences within the sample encode an identical CDR3. V and J are TRBV12-3 or TRBV12-4 and TRBJ1-4; D not certain. Deletions cut 1 base from V and 3 bases from J, with 3 bases between. The CDR3 is made up of 13 amino acids. In nucleotides, the CDR3 is TGTGCCAGCAGTTTAGGTTCTAATGAAAAACTGTTTTTT. This codes for CASSLGSNEKLFF.

Details on this clone: Other DNA variants within this sample encode the same CDR3. The chain recombines TRBV7-8 with TRBJ1-2; D is undetermined. Germline V gene sequence: CDR1 SGHVS, CDR2 FQNEAQ. The V and J ends lost 5 bases and 4 bases respectively, with 5 bases between them. This CDR3 has 11 amino acids. CDR3 protein: CASSAGYGYTF. In DNA, the CDR3 is TGTGCCAGCAGCGCCGGCTATGGCTACACCTTC. The full variable domain, in which reference TRBV7-8 and TRBJ1-2 provide the parts outside the CDR3, is GAGVSQSPRYKVAKRGQDVALRCDPISGHVSLFWYQQALGQGPEFLTYFQNEAQLDKSGLPSDRFFAERPEGSVSTLKIQRTQQEDSAVYLCASSAGYGYTFGSGTRLTVV.